The source of this T cell receptor beta chain is a study of T cell responses to AZD1222 COVID-19 vaccine. Measured with immunoSEQ multiplex PCR; TCRdb has only the in-frame clones, and not every one. The table has about 120,000 clones, 87% seen once. Germline V gene sequence: CDR1 SGHRS, CDR2 YFSETQ. The CDR3 is made up of 18 amino acids. V trimming: 0 bases; J trimming: 3 bases; junction bases outside the gene matches: 6. The specimen comprised peripheral blood, sampled on day 0 of AZD1222 vaccination. This chain connects TRBV5-1 to TRBJ2-6; TRBD1 matches at 10 bases. This TCR came from an adult in good health. CDR3 DNA sequence: TGCGCCAGCAGCTTGGAGACAGGGGGCATACTTGGGGCCAACGTCCTGACTTTC. Translating gives CASSLETGGILGANVLTF.